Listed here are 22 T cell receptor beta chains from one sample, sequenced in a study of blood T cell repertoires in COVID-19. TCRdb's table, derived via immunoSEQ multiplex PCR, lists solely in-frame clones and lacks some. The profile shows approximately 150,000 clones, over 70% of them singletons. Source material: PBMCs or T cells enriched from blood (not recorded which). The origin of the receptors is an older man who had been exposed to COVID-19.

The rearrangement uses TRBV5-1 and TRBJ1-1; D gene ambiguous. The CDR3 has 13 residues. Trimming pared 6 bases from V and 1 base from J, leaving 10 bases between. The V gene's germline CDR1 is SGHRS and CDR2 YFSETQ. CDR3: CASNEGKNTEAFF. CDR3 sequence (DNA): TGCGCCAGCAACGAGGGAAAGAACACTGAAGCTTTCTTT.

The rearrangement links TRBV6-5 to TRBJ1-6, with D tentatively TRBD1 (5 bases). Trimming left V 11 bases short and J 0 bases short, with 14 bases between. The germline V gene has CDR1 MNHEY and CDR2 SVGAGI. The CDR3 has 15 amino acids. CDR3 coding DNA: TGTGCCGCCTCCCGAACAGGCTCCTATAATTCACCCCTCCACTTT. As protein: CAASRTGSYNSPLHF.

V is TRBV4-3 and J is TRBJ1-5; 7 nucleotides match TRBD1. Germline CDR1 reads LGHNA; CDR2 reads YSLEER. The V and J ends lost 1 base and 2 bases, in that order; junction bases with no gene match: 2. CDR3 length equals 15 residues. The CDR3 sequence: CASSQGTGGNQPQHF. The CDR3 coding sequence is TGCGCCAGCAGCCAAGGGACAGGTGGCAATCAGCCCCAGCATTTT.

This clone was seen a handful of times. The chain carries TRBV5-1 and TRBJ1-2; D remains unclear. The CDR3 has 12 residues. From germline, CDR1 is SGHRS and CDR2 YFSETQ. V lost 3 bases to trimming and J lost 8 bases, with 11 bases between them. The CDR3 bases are TGCGCCAGCAGCTCGTCAGGATGGGGCTACACCTTC. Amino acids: CASSSSGWGYTF.

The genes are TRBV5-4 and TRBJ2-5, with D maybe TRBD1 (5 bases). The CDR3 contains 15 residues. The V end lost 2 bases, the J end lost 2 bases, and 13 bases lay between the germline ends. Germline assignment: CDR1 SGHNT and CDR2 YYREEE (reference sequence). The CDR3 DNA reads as TGTGCCAGCAGCTTAGCCCCGACAGATCAAGAGACCCAGTACTTC. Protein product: CASSLAPTDQETQYF.

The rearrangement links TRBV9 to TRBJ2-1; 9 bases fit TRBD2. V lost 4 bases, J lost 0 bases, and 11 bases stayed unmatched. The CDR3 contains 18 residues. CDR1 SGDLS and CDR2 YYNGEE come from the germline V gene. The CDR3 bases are TGTGCCAGCAGCCCCCCAGCTAGCGGGGTCCCCTCCTACAATGAGCAGTTCTTC. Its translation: CASSPPASGVPSYNEQFF.

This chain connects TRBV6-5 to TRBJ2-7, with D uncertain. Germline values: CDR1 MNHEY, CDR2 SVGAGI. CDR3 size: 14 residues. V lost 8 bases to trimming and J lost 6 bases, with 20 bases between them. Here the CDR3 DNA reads TGTGCCAGCTGCATAGGCGGTCGGCGTTCCGAGCAGTACTTC. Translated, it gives CASCIGGRRSEQYF.

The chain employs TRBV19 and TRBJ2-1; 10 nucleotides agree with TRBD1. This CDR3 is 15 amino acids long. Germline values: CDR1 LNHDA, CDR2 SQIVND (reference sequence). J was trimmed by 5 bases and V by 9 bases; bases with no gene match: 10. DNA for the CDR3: TGTGCCAGAGCCCTCCGGGACAGGGGACACAATGAGCAGTTCTTC. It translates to CARALRDRGHNEQFF.

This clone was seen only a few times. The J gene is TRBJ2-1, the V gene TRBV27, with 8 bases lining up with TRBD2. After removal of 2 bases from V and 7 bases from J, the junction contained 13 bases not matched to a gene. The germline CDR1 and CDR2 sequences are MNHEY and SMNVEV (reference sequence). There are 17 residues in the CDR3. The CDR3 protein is CASSLGVGRALSNEQFF. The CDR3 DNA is TGTGCCAGCAGTTTAGGGGTCGGGAGGGCCCTCAGTAATGAGCAGTTCTTC.

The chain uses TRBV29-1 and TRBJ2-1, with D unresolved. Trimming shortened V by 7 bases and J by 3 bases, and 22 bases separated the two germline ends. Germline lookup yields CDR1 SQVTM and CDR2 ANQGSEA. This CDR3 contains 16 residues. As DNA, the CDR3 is TGCAGCGCTCCGACTGGGTCCCAGAGTGGCTACAATGAGCAGTTCTTC. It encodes CSAPTGSQSGYNEQFF.

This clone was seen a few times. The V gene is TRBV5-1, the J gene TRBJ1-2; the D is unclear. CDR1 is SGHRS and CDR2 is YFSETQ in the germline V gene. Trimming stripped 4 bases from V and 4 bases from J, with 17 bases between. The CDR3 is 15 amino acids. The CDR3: CASSPPSGEGYGYTF. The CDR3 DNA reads TGCGCCAGCAGCCCACCCTCCGGGGAGGGCTATGGCTACACCTTC.

CDR3 sequence reads: CASGLGLAENNEQFF. The CDR3 DNA is TGTGCTAGTGGTTTGGGACTAGCTGAAAACAATGAGCAGTTCTTC. The genes are TRBV12-5 and TRBJ2-1; 7 bases are shared with TRBD2. Per germline, CDR1 LGHNT and CDR2 FRNRAP. The CDR3 spans 15 residues. The J segment lost 5 bases and the V segment lost 1 base, leaving 5 bases of the junction unmatched.

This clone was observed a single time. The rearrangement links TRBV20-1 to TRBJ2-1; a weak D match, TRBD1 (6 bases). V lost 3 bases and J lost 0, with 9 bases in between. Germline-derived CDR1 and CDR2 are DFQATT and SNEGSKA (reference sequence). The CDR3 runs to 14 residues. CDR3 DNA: TGCAGTGCTAGTACAGGGAGCTCCTACAATGAGCAGTTCTTC. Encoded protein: CSASTGSSYNEQFF.

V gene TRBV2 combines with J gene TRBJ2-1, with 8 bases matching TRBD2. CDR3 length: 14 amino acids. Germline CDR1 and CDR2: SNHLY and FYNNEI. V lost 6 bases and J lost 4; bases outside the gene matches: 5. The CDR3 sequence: CASRELAVYNEQFF. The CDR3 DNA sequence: TGTGCCAGCAGGGAACTAGCGGTTTACAATGAGCAGTTCTTC.

The CDR3 DNA sequence: TGTGCCAGCAGCTCTGGACTAGTCAGCTACGAGCAGTACTTC. Translation gives CASSSGLVSYEQYF. The chain couples TRBV5-6 to TRBJ2-7; 7 bases line up with TRBD2. There are 14 residues in the CDR3. Looked up from germline, CDR1 is SGHDT and CDR2 is YYEEEE. With V trimmed by 3 bases and J by 3 bases, 6 bases remained unmatched.

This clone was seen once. CDR3 sequence (DNA): TGTGCCAGCAGCATTCGACAGGGGGGTGGCTACACCTTC. This codes for CASSIRQGGGYTF. The chain uses TRBV5-4 and TRBJ1-2, with 9 positions matching TRBD1. This CDR3 spans 13 amino acids. Germline-derived CDR1 and CDR2 are SGHNT and YYREEE (reference sequence). Trimming at V came to 4 bases and at J to 7 bases, leaving 5 bases not matched to a gene.

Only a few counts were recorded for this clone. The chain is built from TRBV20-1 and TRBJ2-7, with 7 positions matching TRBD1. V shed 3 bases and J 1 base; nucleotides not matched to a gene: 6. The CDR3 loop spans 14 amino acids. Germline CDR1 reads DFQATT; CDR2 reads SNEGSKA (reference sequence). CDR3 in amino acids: CSASYGRGSYEQYF. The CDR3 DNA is TGCAGTGCTAGTTATGGCAGGGGGTCCTACGAGCAGTACTTC.

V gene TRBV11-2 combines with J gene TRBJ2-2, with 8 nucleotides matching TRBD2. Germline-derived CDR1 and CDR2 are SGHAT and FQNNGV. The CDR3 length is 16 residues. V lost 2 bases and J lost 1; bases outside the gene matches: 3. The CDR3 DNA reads TGTGCCAGCAGCTTACCTAGCGGGCGGAACACCGGGGAGCTGTTTTTT. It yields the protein CASSLPSGRNTGELFF.

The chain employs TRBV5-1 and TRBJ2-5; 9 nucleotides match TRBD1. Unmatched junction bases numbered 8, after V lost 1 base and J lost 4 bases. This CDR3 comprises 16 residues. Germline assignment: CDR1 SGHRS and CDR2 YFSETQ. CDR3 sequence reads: CASSLYGTGMVETQYF. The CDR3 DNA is TGCGCCAGCAGCTTGTATGGGACAGGGATGGTAGAGACCCAGTACTTC.

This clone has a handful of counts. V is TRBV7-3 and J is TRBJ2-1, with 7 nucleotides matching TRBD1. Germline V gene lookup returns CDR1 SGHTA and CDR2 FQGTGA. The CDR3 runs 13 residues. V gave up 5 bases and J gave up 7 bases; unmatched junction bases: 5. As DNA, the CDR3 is TGTGCCAGCAGCGCCGACAGGGCGAATGAGCAGTTCTTC. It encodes CASSADRANEQFF.

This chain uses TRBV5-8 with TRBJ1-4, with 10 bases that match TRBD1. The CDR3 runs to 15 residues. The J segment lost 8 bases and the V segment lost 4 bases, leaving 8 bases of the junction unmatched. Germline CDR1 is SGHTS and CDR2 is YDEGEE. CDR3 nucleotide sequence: TGTGCCAGCAGCCCCTGGACAGGGGGAGAAGAAAAACTGTTTTTT. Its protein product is CASSPWTGGEEKLFF.

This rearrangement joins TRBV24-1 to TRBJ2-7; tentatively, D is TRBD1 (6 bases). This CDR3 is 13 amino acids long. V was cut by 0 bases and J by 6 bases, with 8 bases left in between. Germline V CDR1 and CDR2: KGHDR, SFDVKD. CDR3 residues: CATSDLRGIEQYF. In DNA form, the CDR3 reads TGTGCCACCAGTGATTTGAGGGGGATCGAGCAGTACTTC.